This T cell receptor (beta chain) was documented in a study of beta chain features in type 1 diabetes. As every portion of the isolated RNA was reverse transcribed, the sequencing read expressed TCRB transcripts. Assay used: immunoSEQ multiplex PCR; TCRdb lists only in-frame clones, some missing. In the table there are 300,000 to 400,000 clones, around 9% of which are singletons. Study results and caveats: When Type 1 diabetes patients were examined, their TCRB CDR3s proved moderately but significantly shorter in all four CD4+ subsets.

The CDR3 length is 16 residues. This clone was observed a handful of times. Its antigen is unknown. This sequence joins TRBV1 and TRBJ2-7. TRBV1 is shown as a pseudogene. The sequenced material came from central memory CD4+ T cells from blood. The clonotype originates from a man aged 25-45 years with type 1 diabetes. Here the CDR3 DNA reads TGCACCAGCAGCCAAACCCTCCGGACCCCTTTCCACGAGCAGTACTTC. As protein: CTSSQTLRTPFHEQYF.